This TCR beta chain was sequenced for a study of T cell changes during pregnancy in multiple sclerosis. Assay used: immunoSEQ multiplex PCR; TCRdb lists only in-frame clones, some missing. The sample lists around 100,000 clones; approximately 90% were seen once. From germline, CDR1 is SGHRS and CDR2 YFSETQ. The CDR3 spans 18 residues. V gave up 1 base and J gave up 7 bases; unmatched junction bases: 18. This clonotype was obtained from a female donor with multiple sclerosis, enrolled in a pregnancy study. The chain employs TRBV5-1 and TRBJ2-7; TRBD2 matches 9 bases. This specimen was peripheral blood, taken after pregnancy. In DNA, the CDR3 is TGCGCCAGCAGCTTGCAGAGTTTAGCGGGAGCCACGCCCCTGGAGCAGTACTTC. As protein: CASSLQSLAGATPLEQYF.